Shown below are 30 T cell receptor beta chains from a single sample sequenced in a study of control samples from healthy donors and cancer patients. The assay was immunoSEQ multiplex PCR, and TCRdb's table has in-frame clones only and misses some. The table lists 100,000 to 150,000 clones, approximately 90% of them singletons. The sample was blood. The receptors were gathered from a woman aged 18-30 years in good health.

This clone was seen only once. The genes are TRBV19 and TRBJ2-6, with 8 bases lining up with TRBD1. The V and J ends lost 4 bases and 4 bases, in that order; junction bases with no gene match: 9. Germline CDR1 is LNHDA and CDR2 is SQIVND (reference sequence). This CDR3 contains 17 residues. The CDR3 DNA reads TGTGCCAGTAGTAGGGGACAGGTAGCTCGAGGGGCCAACGTCCTGACTTTC. This translates into CASSRGQVARGANVLTF.

The J gene is TRBJ1-5, the V gene TRBV7-2, with D maybe TRBD1 (5 bases). This CDR3 comprises 13 residues. CDR1 is SGHTA, CDR2 FQGNSA, per germline. V lost 10 bases and J 2 bases, leaving 12 bases between the germline ends. DNA for the CDR3: TGTGCCAAAATCGGGGGAGGCAATCAGCCCCAGCATTTT. Encoded protein: CAKIGGGNQPQHF.

The chain is built from TRBV5-1 and TRBJ2-5, with TRBD2 matching 13 bases. CDR3 length: 17 amino acids. Unmatched junction bases numbered 3, after V lost 0 bases and J lost 1 base. Germline V CDR1 and CDR2: SGHRS, YFSETQ. The CDR3 is CASSLGGLAGAQETQYF. The CDR3 DNA reads TGCGCCAGCAGCTTGGGAGGACTAGCGGGGGCCCAAGAGACCCAGTACTTC.

The V call is TRBV9, the J call TRBJ1-6; tentatively, D is TRBD1 (5 bases). Trimming removed 4 bases from V and 6 bases from J, with 11 bases in between. This CDR3 spans 14 amino acids. In germline, CDR1 is SGDLS, CDR2 YYNGEE. The CDR3 bases are TGTGCCAGCAGCACCCGACAGTCTAATTCACCCCTCCACTTT. This codes for CASSTRQSNSPLHF.

The rearrangement joins TRBV28 to TRBJ1-1, with D possibly TRBD1 on 6 matching bases. CDR3 length equals 15 residues. CDR1 is MDHEN and CDR2 is SYDVKM in the germline V gene. Trimming stripped 5 bases from V and 0 bases from J, with 13 bases between. The CDR3 region is CASSPQGFLNTEAFF. The CDR3 DNA reads as TGTGCCAGCAGTCCGCAGGGGTTCTTGAACACTGAAGCTTTCTTT.

This chain joins TRBV21-1 and TRBJ2-7; the table assigns TRBD2, which was not confirmed against the DNA. TRBV21-1 is a listed pseudogene. This CDR3 region has 16 residues. The DNA for the CDR3 is TGTGCCAGCAGCAAAGAAGCGCCCGGTGATCTAACCCCGGAGTACTTC. Translated: CASSKEAPGDLTPEYF.

This rearrangement joins TRBV5-1 to TRBJ2-7, with D possibly called TRBD1 or TRBD2 (6 bases each). The V and J ends lost 2 bases and 5 bases respectively, with 14 bases between them. The length of the CDR3 is 14 residues. Germline lookup yields CDR1 SGHRS and CDR2 YFSETQ. The CDR3 loop reads CASSFFSGADEQYF. DNA of the CDR3: TGCGCCAGCAGCTTTTTTTCGGGGGCGGACGAGCAGTACTTC. Variable domain in full (rest from reference TRBV5-1 and TRBJ2-7): KAGVTQTPRYLIKTRGQQVTLSCSPISGHRSVSWYQQTPGQGLQFLFEYFSETQRNKGNFPGRFSGRQFSNSRSEMNVSTLELGDSALYLCASSFFSGADEQYFGPGTRLTVT.

The chain links TRBV7-2 to TRBJ2-2; D gene uncertain. This CDR3 has 14 residues. Trimming stripped 3 bases from V and 5 bases from J, with 10 bases between. Germline V gene data show CDR1 as SGHTA and CDR2 as FQGNSA. The CDR3 DNA sequence: TGTGCCAGCAGCTTGCCTGATCCGACCGGGGAGCTGTTTTTT. The encoded protein is CASSLPDPTGELFF.

The chain carries TRBV3-1 (or the pseudogene TRBV3-2) and TRBJ2-7, with D uncertain. With 4 bases removed from V and 5 bases from J, the gap between germline ends came to 18 bases. CDR1 and CDR2 from the germline V gene are LGHDT and YNNKEL (reference sequence). CDR3 length: 15 residues. The CDR3 protein is CASSPAYFRSDEQYF. The CDR3 DNA reads as TGTGCCAGCAGCCCAGCCTACTTCAGGTCCGACGAGCAGTACTTC.

Worth noting for this clone: Other DNA sequences in this sample translate to the same CDR3. V is TRBV27 and J is TRBJ2-2, with no clear D. V was shortened by 0 bases and J by 5 bases, with 7 bases between the two germline ends. The CDR3 extends over 14 amino acids. The germline V gene has CDR1 MNHEY and CDR2 SMNVEV (reference sequence). The CDR3 DNA is TGTGCCAGCAGTTTATCCTGGGGAACCGGGGAGCTGTTTTTT. This codes for CASSLSWGTGELFF.

The chain employs TRBV5-1 and TRBJ2-3, with TRBD2 matching over 9 bases. This CDR3 region has 14 residues. Germline CDR1 SGHRS, CDR2 YFSETQ. V lost 4 bases to trimming and J lost 7 bases; unmatched junction nucleotides: 7. CDR3 nucleotide sequence: TGCGCCAGCAGCCTTAGCGGGGGCGATAATACGCAGTATTTT. It yields the protein CASSLSGGDNTQYF. Based on the CDR3 plus reference TRBV5-1 and TRBJ2-3, the full variable domain is KAGVTQTPRYLIKTRGQQVTLSCSPISGHRSVSWYQQTPGQGLQFLFEYFSETQRNKGNFPGRFSGRQFSNSRSEMNVSTLELGDSALYLCASSLSGGDNTQYFGPGTRLTVL.

This clone has a single count. V usage is TRBV19 and J usage is TRBJ2-1; TRBD2 is a possible D gene (5 bases). The CDR3 consists of 17 residues. Trimming took off 6 bases at V and 0 bases at J, with 18 bases between the two ends. From germline, CDR1 is LNHDA and CDR2 SQIVND (reference sequence). The CDR3 protein is CASRSGSRESSYNEQFF. As DNA, the CDR3 is TGTGCCAGTAGATCGGGGAGTAGGGAGAGCTCCTACAATGAGCAGTTCTTC.

The chain couples TRBV2 to TRBJ1-6, with unresolved D. The CDR3 contains 14 residues. CDR1 is SNHLY, CDR2 FYNNEI, per germline. Trimming cost V 6 bases and J 5 bases, with 11 bases left between them. DNA of the CDR3: TGTGCCAGCAGAGACACCAAACATAATTCACCCCTCCACTTT. Translated, it gives CASRDTKHNSPLHF.

This sequence joins TRBV7-2 and TRBJ2-3; D is unclear. The V and J ends lost 2 bases and 0 bases respectively, with 12 bases between them. The CDR3 consists of 16 residues. The V gene's germline CDR1 is SGHTA and CDR2 FQGNSA. In DNA form, the CDR3 reads TGTGCCAGCAGCTTATCGCAATGGCCTAGCACAGATACGCAGTATTTT. Protein sequence: CASSLSQWPSTDTQYF.

This clone was observed a single time. The V and J genes are TRBV19 and TRBJ1-5; TRBD1 is a possible D gene (6 bases). Per germline, CDR1 LNHDA and CDR2 SQIVND (reference sequence). CDR3 length: 15 residues. Trimming took off 3 bases at V and 1 base at J, with 10 bases between the two ends. The CDR3 loop reads CASSMRGSSNQPQHF. As DNA, the CDR3 is TGTGCCAGTAGTATGAGGGGGTCGAGCAATCAGCCCCAGCATTTT.

The chain couples TRBV9 to TRBJ2-2, with D possibly TRBD1 on 6 matching bases. Trimming left V 4 bases short and J 4 bases short, with 11 bases between. CDR1 and CDR2 from the germline V gene are SGDLS and YYNGEE. The CDR3 runs to 14 residues. In DNA, the CDR3 is TGTGCCAGCAGCTCCCACAGGGTCACCGGGGAGCTGTTTTTT. Its translation: CASSSHRVTGELFF.

V and J are TRBV19 and TRBJ1-5; D ambiguous. This CDR3 has 16 amino acids. Germline lookup yields CDR1 LNHDA and CDR2 SQIVND (reference sequence). V lost 3 bases and J lost 0, with 12 bases in between. CDR3 bases: TGTGCCAGTAGTATCCCTCAAGGCTATAGCAATCAGCCCCAGCATTTT. Its translation: CASSIPQGYSNQPQHF.

This chain uses TRBV12-3 or TRBV12-4 with TRBJ1-5; possibly TRBD1 for D (5 bases). Between the trimmed V and J ends, which lost 6 bases and 9 bases, there was a span of 15 bases. This CDR3 has 13 residues. Written as DNA, the CDR3 is TGTGCCAGCAGCAAGACAGACGCCGCGCCCCAGCATTTT. Translation gives CASSKTDAAPQHF.

The chain uses TRBV27 and TRBJ2-2; 8 bases agree with TRBD1. Losses at the gene ends were 5 bases for V and 0 bases for J; bases not matched to a gene: 5. The CDR3 contains 16 residues. Germline V CDR1 and CDR2: MNHEY, SMNVEV (reference sequence). The CDR3 coding sequence is TGTGCCAGCAGTGGGGACAGGCCCGCGAACACCGGGGAGCTGTTTTTT. Residues: CASSGDRPANTGELFF.

The chain employs TRBV24-1 and TRBJ1-2; TRBD1 might be the D (5 bases). The germline V gene has CDR1 KGHDR and CDR2 SFDVKD. The CDR3 spans 15 residues. Trimming took 5 bases from V and 6 from J, leaving 18 bases between them. CDR3 loop: CATSVPGDPPNGYTF. The CDR3 region has the DNA TGTGCCACCAGTGTGCCGGGGGACCCCCCTAATGGCTACACCTTC.

This sequence joins TRBV4-2 and TRBJ1-2; 8 bases are a match to TRBD1. CDR3 length equals 15 residues. V trimming: 3 bases; J trimming: 8 bases; junction bases outside the gene matches: 11. The germline CDR1 and CDR2 sequences are LGHNA and YNFKEQ. The CDR3 sequence is CASSHIPQGGGGYTF. The CDR3 DNA reads TGTGCCAGCAGCCATATACCACAGGGGGGAGGCGGCTACACCTTC.

This rearrangement joins TRBV19 to TRBJ1-2; D is undetermined. V gave up 6 bases and J gave up 2 bases, with 10 bases separating them. Looked up from germline, CDR1 is LNHDA and CDR2 is SQIVND (reference sequence). This CDR3 is 13 amino acids long. The CDR3 spells CASSSLGNYGYTF. In DNA, the CDR3 is TGTGCCAGTAGCTCCTTGGGAAACTATGGCTACACCTTC.

In regard to this clone: Other DNA sequences from this sample encode an identical CDR3 as well. The V and J genes are TRBV12-3 or TRBV12-4 and TRBJ1-6, with D possibly TRBD1 on 5 matching bases. The CDR3 is made up of 13 amino acids. Deletions cut 1 base from V and 7 bases from J, with 5 bases between. CDR3 nucleotides: TGTGCCAGCAGTTTAGGACAGAATTCACCCCTCCACTTT. It specifies CASSLGQNSPLHF.

Concerning this clone: The same CDR3 also results from other DNA sequences found in this sample. The V call is TRBV27, the J call TRBJ1-5; D is undetermined. CDR1 and CDR2 (germline): MNHEY, SMNVEV (reference sequence). The V end was cut by 0 bases, the J end by 4 bases, with 4 bases between. The CDR3 consists of 13 residues. CDR3 coding DNA: TGTGCCAGCAGTTTATCTGGGAATCAGCCCCAGCATTTT. Its translation: CASSLSGNQPQHF.

The V gene is TRBV19, the J gene TRBJ2-1; D possibly uses TRBD1 or TRBD2 (5 bases each). This CDR3 is built from 16 residues. V was cut by 8 bases and J by 3 bases, with 20 bases left in between. Germline-derived CDR1 and CDR2 are LNHDA and SQIVND (reference sequence). The CDR3: CASAISGLAGYNEQFF. Here the CDR3 DNA reads TGTGCCAGTGCTATTTCGGGGCTAGCAGGCTACAATGAGCAGTTCTTC.

The J gene is TRBJ2-7, the V gene TRBV6-5, with D tentatively TRBD2 (5 bases). The germline V gene has CDR1 MNHEY and CDR2 SVGAGI. V dropped 4 bases and J dropped 0 bases, with 16 bases sitting between them. CDR3 length: 16 residues. The CDR3 spells CASSSAGGQSSYEQYF. The DNA for the CDR3 is TGTGCCAGCAGTTCCGCGGGCGGTCAAAGCTCCTACGAGCAGTACTTC.

The chain recombines TRBV9 with TRBJ1-5, with 10 positions matching TRBD1. V gave up 3 bases and J gave up 7 bases; unmatched junction bases: 4. The length of the CDR3 is 14 residues. Germline V gene data show CDR1 as SGDLS and CDR2 as YYNGEE. The DNA of the CDR3 is TGTGCCAGCAGCGCCGGGACAGGGGCCCAGCCCCAGCATTTT. This gives the protein CASSAGTGAQPQHF. Complete variable domain (other parts from reference TRBV9 and TRBJ1-5): DSGVTQTPKHLITATGQRVTLRCSPRSGDLSVYWYQQSLDQGLQFLIQYYNGEERAKGNILERFSAQQFPDLHSELNLSSLELGDSALYFCASSAGTGAQPQHFGDGTRLSIL.

Turning to this clone: Other DNA sequences in the same sample also yield this CDR3. The CDR3: CASSLGASGNTIYF. Written as DNA, the CDR3 is TGCGCCAGCAGCTTAGGGGCCTCTGGAAACACCATATATTTT. The V call is TRBV5-1, the J call TRBJ1-3, with a tentative D call TRBD1 (5 bases). The V and J ends lost 2 bases and 0 bases respectively, with 6 bases between them. The CDR3 spans 14 residues. Germline CDR1 SGHRS, CDR2 YFSETQ.

The rearrangement links TRBV9 to TRBJ2-7; D remains ambiguous. The CDR3 has 14 amino acids. Trimming stripped 7 bases from V and 0 bases from J, with 14 bases between. CDR1 is SGDLS and CDR2 is YYNGEE in the germline V gene. The CDR3 DNA reads TGTGCCAGCTCTCCGGCTAGTTCCTCCTACGAGCAGTACTTC. Encoded protein: CASSPASSSYEQYF.

V usage is TRBV28 and J usage is TRBJ2-7, with D tentatively TRBD2 (5 bases). This CDR3 contains 17 residues. In germline, CDR1 is MDHEN, CDR2 SYDVKM. V lost 6 bases and J 6 bases, leaving 27 bases between the germline ends. The CDR3 DNA sequence: TGTGCCAGCAGCCTCGGACTGGGTGTGACCGCCCGGGGCGAGCAGTACTTC. Residues: CASSLGLGVTARGEQYF.